The rows below give T cell receptor beta chains drawn from one sample of a study of memory CD4+ T cells and cytomegalovirus serostatus. Repertoires were generated with immunoSEQ multiplex PCR, while TCRdb's copy carries only in-frame clones and drops some. The sample comprises tens of thousands of clones, roughly 74% of which are singletons, and around 1.2% rests with the top ten. Input material: memory CD4+ T cells from blood. The receptors were gathered from an adult in good health and CMV-seropositive. The CDR3 runs from the conserved cysteine through the conserved F or W. D genes are given only for firm matches. Clone size, where shown, is once, few, many, or a class for clones that have expanded.

D: NA
size: NA
J: TRBJ1-2
V: TRBV25-1
DNA: TGTGCCAGCAGTCCACAGGGCTTCTATGGCTACACCTTC
CDR3: CASSPQGFYGYTF

D: NA
size: NA
J: TRBJ2-5
V: TRBV13
DNA: TGTGCCAGCAGCTTAGGTCCAGGGCAAGAGACCCAGTACTTC
CDR3: CASSLGPGQETQYF

D: NA
size: NA
J: TRBJ2-7
V: TRBV6-1
DNA: TGTGCCAGCAGTTTAAGCAGGGTATCCTACGAGCAGTACTTC
CDR3: CASSLSRVSYEQYF

D: NA
size: once
J: TRBJ2-2
V: TRBV7-3
DNA: TGTGCCAGCAGCCCGGACAGACCGGGCACCGGGGAGCTGTTTTTT
CDR3: CASSPDRPGTGELFF

D: NA
size: few
J: TRBJ2-3
V: TRBV5-6
DNA: TGTGCCAGCAGCTCCTTGGGGGGCGCGGGGGCCGTCACAGATACGCAGTATTTT
CDR3: CASSSLGGAGAVTDTQYF

D: NA
size: NA
J: TRBJ2-7
V: TRBV7-2
DNA: TGTGCCAGCAGCACGCAGGGTTCCTCCTACGAGCAGTACTTC
CDR3: CASSTQGSSYEQYF

D: NA
size: NA
J: TRBJ1-5
V: TRBV2
DNA: TGTGCCAGCAGTCATCCCCGTTCGAGACAGCCCCAGCATTTT
CDR3: CASSHPRSRQPQHF

D: TRBD1
size: NA
J: TRBJ1-2
V: TRBV9
DNA: TGTGCCAGCAGCGTCCCAGGGGGCAGGGGCTACACCTTC
CDR3: CASSVPGGRGYTF

D: NA
size: NA
J: TRBJ2-1
V: TRBV2
DNA: TGTGCCAGCAGTGATAAGGCAGCCGACAATGAGCAGTTCTTC
CDR3: CASSDKAADNEQFF

D: NA
size: NA
J: TRBJ2-1
V: TRBV6-1
DNA: TGTGCCAGCAGTGATCGCACCAGGGCCGACAATGAGCAGTTCTTC
CDR3: CASSDRTRADNEQFF

D: NA
size: NA
J: TRBJ2-3
V: TRBV5-4
DNA: TGTGCCAGCAGCTCCCCTGGAATGGATACGCAGTATTTT
CDR3: CASSSPGMDTQYF

D: NA
size: few
J: TRBJ1-3
V: TRBV11-2
DNA: TGTGCCAGCAGCTTAGGTGGAAACACCATATATTTT
CDR3: CASSLGGNTIYF

D: NA
size: NA
J: TRBJ2-3
V: TRBV7-2
DNA: TGTGCCACCAAACCCCACAGGTCTGGAACAGATACGCAGTATTTT
CDR3: CATKPHRSGTDTQYF

D: TRBD1
size: NA
J: TRBJ2-7
V: TRBV18
DNA: TGTGCCAGCTCACCAACCGGGACAGGGAAAAGCGAGCAGTACTTC
CDR3: CASSPTGTGKSEQYF

D: NA
size: NA
J: TRBJ1-5
V: TRBV18
DNA: TGTGCCAGCTCACCGGACAGAGATAGCAATCAGCCCCAGCATTTT
CDR3: CASSPDRDSNQPQHF

D: TRBD1
size: few
J: TRBJ2-1
V: TRBV5-6
DNA: TGTGCCAGCAGCTTTTCTCTTGGACAGGGCTACAATGAGCAGTTCTTC
CDR3: CASSFSLGQGYNEQFF

D: TRBD1
size: once
J: TRBJ1-1
V: TRBV7-2
DNA: TGTGCCAGCAGCCTTGACAGGGGAGCACCTGAAGCTTTCTTT
CDR3: CASSLDRGAPEAFF

D: NA
size: NA
J: TRBJ2-7
V: TRBV13
DNA: TGTGCCAGCAGCTTAGGCCCTGGGGGTACCGACGAGCAGTACTTC
CDR3: CASSLGPGGTDEQYF

D: NA
size: NA
J: TRBJ1-4
V: TRBV10-1
DNA: TGCGCCAGCAGTGGGAACAGGCCCCCCACTAATGAAAAACTGTTTTTT
CDR3: CASSGNRPPTNEKLFF

D: NA
size: NA
J: TRBJ1-3
V: TRBV7-2
DNA: TGTGCCAGCAGCTTGTTAGGGGATCGTGGGGACACCATATATTTT
CDR3: CASSLLGDRGDTIYF

D: TRBD1
size: NA
J: TRBJ2-7
V: TRBV28
DNA: TGTGCCAGCAGTCTAGGGGGATCCGGGACAGGGGACCCCTACGAGCAGTACTTC
CDR3: CASSLGGSGTGDPYEQYF

D: NA
size: once
J: TRBJ1-4
V: TRBV9
DNA: TGTGCCAGCAGCGTGACAGTTAATGAAAAACTGTTTTTT
CDR3: CASSVTVNEKLFF

D: NA
size: once
J: TRBJ2-3
V: TRBV2
DNA: TGTGCCAGCAGTGGAGGGATCGGGACAGATACGCAGTATTTT
CDR3: CASSGGIGTDTQYF

D: TRBD2
size: NA
J: TRBJ2-5
V: TRBV2
DNA: TGTGCCAGCAGTGTGCCTCTAGCGGGGGGGCTCTCACAAGAGACCCAGTACTTC
CDR3: CASSVPLAGGLSQETQYF

D: NA
size: NA
J: TRBJ2-5
V: TRBV2
DNA: TGTGCCAGCAGTGAATTGGCTAACCAAGAGACCCAGTACTTC
CDR3: CASSELANQETQYF

D: TRBD2
size: NA
J: TRBJ2-5
V: TRBV2
DNA: TGTGCCAGCAGTCCAAGGACTAGCGGGGGAGAGACCCAGTACTTC
CDR3: CASSPRTSGGETQYF

D: NA
size: NA
J: TRBJ1-1
V: TRBV18
DNA: TGTGCCAGCTCACCACTTACGGACGGCACTGAAGCTTTCTTT
CDR3: CASSPLTDGTEAFF

D: TRBD1
size: NA
J: TRBJ2-2
V: TRBV28
DNA: TGTGCCGCCCAGGGGGACACCGGGGAGCTGTTTTTT
CDR3: CAAQGDTGELFF